The rows below give T cell receptor beta chains drawn from one sample of a study of vaccination and CD4 T cells after COVID-19. TCRdb recomputed calls from the PCR reads with MiXCR, one row per CDR3 protein. The table includes about 20,000 distinct CDR3 sequences, about 43% detected once. The antigens these receptors bind are not known. The material was CD4+ T cells from blood, cultured in vitro, obtained after SARS-CoV-2 vaccination. These receptors were obtained from a human donor who had recovered from COVID-19. CDR3s include the opening cysteine and the closing phenylalanine or tryptophan. D genes are given only for firm matches. Expanded clones get a size class; other rows say once, few or many, or leave the size out.

>TRBD1|few|TRBJ2-7|TRBV30|14
TGTGCCTGGGAACCGGGACAGGGGACCTACGAGCAGTACTTC
CAWEPGQGTYEQYF
>NA|medium-sized|TRBJ1-6|TRBV27|18
TGTGCCAGCAGTTTATCGGGGGGAGACAGAACCTATAATTCACCCCTCCACTTT
CASSLSGGDRTYNSPLHF
>TRBD2|NA|TRBJ2-3|TRBV6-2/TRBV6-3|14
TGTGCCAGCACCCGAGCGGGGGGTGGGGATACGCAGTATTTT
CASTRAGGGDTQYF
>TRBD2|few|TRBJ2-1|TRBV20-1|16
TGCAGTGCTAGGCCCTTGACTAGCGGCCAGTACAATGAGCAGTTCTTC
CSARPLTSGQYNEQFF
>NA|once|TRBJ1-1|TRBV5-5|15
TGTGCCAGCAGCTTGGCTGGGGGAGGGAACACTGAAGCTTTCTTT
CASSLAGGGNTEAFF
>NA|NA|TRBJ2-7|TRBV11-3|15
TGTGCCAGCAGCCCCCGTAGCAGGAGCTCCTACGAGCAGTACTTC
CASSPRSRSSYEQYF
>TRBD2|NA|TRBJ2-1|TRBV7-2|15
TGTGCCAGCAGCTTAGTGCTAGCGGGGGGCGATGAGCAGTTCTTC
CASSLVLAGGDEQFF
>TRBD1|few|TRBJ1-5|TRBV7-6|16
TGTGCCAGCAGCCCTACGGTTGGGACAGACAATCAGCCCCAGCATTTT
CASSPTVGTDNQPQHF
>NA|NA|TRBJ1-1|TRBV7-9|16
TGTGCCAGCAGCCTAAAAACGCCCAGGGGAGATACTGAAGCTTTCTTT
CASSLKTPRGDTEAFF
>NA|NA|TRBJ1-1|TRBV5-1|14
TGCGCCAGCACCTTACAGGGTGGCGGGACTGAAGCTTTCTTT
CASTLQGGGTEAFF
>TRBD1|NA|TRBJ1-6|TRBV19|13
TGTGCCAGTAACTACAGGGGTAATTCACCCCTCCACTTT
CASNYRGNSPLHF
>NA|NA|TRBJ2-2|TRBV7-9|12
TGTGCCAGCAGCGGGGTGACCGGGGAGCTGTTTTTT
CASSGVTGELFF
>NA|few|TRBJ2-5|TRBV7-2|16
TGTGCCAGCAGCCCCGGGGGCGCGGGAGCTGTGGAGACCCAGTACTTC
CASSPGGAGAVETQYF
>NA|few|TRBJ1-5|TRBV21-1|16
TGTGCCAGCAGCAAAGACGGTGGCAGGTGGAATCAGCCCCAGCATTTT
CASSKDGGRWNQPQHF
>TRBD1|NA|TRBJ1-2|TRBV20-1|15
TGCAGTGCTAGGAATAACCAGGGGGTCTCGAGTGGCTACACCTTC
CSARNNQGVSSGYTF
>TRBD2|NA|TRBJ2-1|TRBV20-1|14
TGCAGTGCTAGAGTGATGACTAGCGTCAATGAGCAGTTCTTC
CSARVMTSVNEQFF
>TRBD1|few|TRBJ2-5|TRBV7-2|14
TGTGCCAGCAGCTACTACACAGGGGGAGTGACCCAGTACTTC
CASSYYTGGVTQYF
>NA|NA|TRBJ1-2|TRBV20-1|14
TGCAGTGCTAGACACCCCAGCCGAACTGATGGCTACACCTTC
CSARHPSRTDGYTF
>NA|NA|TRBJ1-1|TRBV6-1|15
TGTGCCAGCAGTGAAGCCCCGCAGGTAGGCACTGAAGCTTTCTTT
CASSEAPQVGTEAFF
>NA|NA|TRBJ1-1|TRBV10-1|15
TGCGCCAGCAGTGAGTCGGGAAACTTGAACACTGAAGCTTTCTTT
CASSESGNLNTEAFF
>TRBD1|few|TRBJ2-5|TRBV27|15
TGTGCCAGCAGTTTAAGGGGACAGATTCAAGAGACCCAGTACTTC
CASSLRGQIQETQYF
>TRBD1|NA|TRBJ2-5|TRBV20-1|14
TGCAGTGCCAGGGACAGGGTAGTTGCAGAGACCCAGTACTTC
CSARDRVVAETQYF
>NA|NA|TRBJ2-7|TRBV6-1|16
TGTGCCAGCAGCCCCAACAGTAGGGCCTCCACCTACGAGCAGTACTTC
CASSPNSRASTYEQYF
>NA|NA|TRBJ2-3|TRBV6-2/TRBV6-3|11
TGTGCCAGCTCATCGTCAGATACGCAGTATTTT
CASSSSDTQYF
>TRBD1|NA|TRBJ1-5|TRBV28|14
TGTGCCAGCAGTTTAACAGGGGGCATTCAGCCCCAGCATTTT
CASSLTGGIQPQHF
>NA|few|TRBJ2-7|TRBV25-1|12
TGTGCCAGCAGTTTACAGGCGGGCGAGCAGTACTTC
CASSLQAGEQYF
>TRBD1|NA|TRBJ1-4|TRBV15|14
TGTGCCACCAGCGAGGGACAGTTTAATGAAAAACTGTTTTTT
CATSEGQFNEKLFF
>TRBD1|few|TRBJ1-6|TRBV25-1|14
TGTGCCAGCAGCCCAGGGGGCGGTAATTCACCCCTCCACTTT
CASSPGGGNSPLHF
>TRBD2|few|TRBJ2-1|TRBV6-5|16
TGTGCCAGCAGTTACTTCGGGACTAGCGGGAGTAGAGAGCAGTTCTTC
CASSYFGTSGSREQFF
>NA|NA|TRBJ2-7|TRBV6-1|17
TGTGCCAGCAGTCCCGATATGTGGAGCGGGCTTTCCTACGAGCAGTACTTC
CASSPDMWSGLSYEQYF
>TRBD1|few|TRBJ2-7|TRBV20-1|15
TGCAGTGCAAGCCCGGGACAGGGGGCCGCGTACGAGCAGTACTTC
CSASPGQGAAYEQYF
>TRBD2|once|TRBJ2-3|TRBV7-9|16
TGTGCCAGCAGCTTAGCAGTCGGGGGGAGTACAGATACGCAGTATTTT
CASSLAVGGSTDTQYF
>NA|NA|TRBJ2-1|TRBV29-1|14
TGCAGCGTTGTATCGGGCCTCTCCTACAATGAGCAGTTCTTC
CSVVSGLSYNEQFF
>TRBD1|few|TRBJ1-2|TRBV7-2|15
TGTGCCAGCAGCACAGGACAGGCAAACCTCTATGGCTACACCTTC
CASSTGQANLYGYTF
>TRBD2|few|TRBJ2-7|TRBV28|17
TGTGCCAGCAGTCAGGGACTAGCGGGAGGGCGGGTTATCGAGCAGTACTTC
CASSQGLAGGRVIEQYF
>NA|NA|TRBJ1-1|TRBV11-2|14
TGTGCCAGCAGCTCCAGACTCGTGAGAAATGAAGCTTTCTTT
CASSSRLVRNEAFF
>NA|NA|TRBJ1-6|TRBV27|13
TGTGCCAGCAGTAAGAACAGGAATTCACCCCTCCACTTT
CASSKNRNSPLHF
>NA|NA|TRBJ2-2|TRBV7-3|14
TGTGCCAGCAGCCGGACAGCGAACACCGGGGAGCTGTTTTTT
CASSRTANTGELFF
>NA|NA|TRBJ1-2|TRBV5-1|15
TGCGCCAGCAGCTATTTTGGGGAAGGGAACTATGGCTACACCTTC
CASSYFGEGNYGYTF
>NA|few|TRBJ1-2|TRBV20-1|11
TGCAGTGCTAGCCCGTTGACGGGCTACACCTTC
CSASPLTGYTF
>TRBD1|NA|TRBJ2-7|TRBV11-3|17
TGTGCCAGCAGCTTAGACCTGGGACAGGGGAGCTCCTACGAGCAGTACTTC
CASSLDLGQGSSYEQYF
>TRBD1|medium-sized|TRBJ2-3|TRBV7-9|15
TGTGCCAGCAGCCTAAGGACAGGGCCCACAGATACGCAGTATTTT
CASSLRTGPTDTQYF
>NA|once|TRBJ2-3|TRBV7-9|15
TGTGCCAGCAGCTTCCGGGACACTAGCGTGGATACGCAGTATTTT
CASSFRDTSVDTQYF
>NA|few|TRBJ1-6|TRBV4-3|13
TGCGCCAGCAGCCAAACCTCCAATTCACCCCTCCACTTT
CASSQTSNSPLHF
>NA|once|TRBJ2-4|TRBV20-1|13
TGCAGTGCTCCTGAAACTAGCATCGGTATTCAGTACTTC
CSAPETSIGIQYF
>NA|NA|TRBJ2-3|TRBV7-2|15
TGTGCCAGCAGCTTAGGGTGGCTAGCCACAGATACGCAGTATTTT
CASSLGWLATDTQYF
>NA|few|TRBJ2-5|TRBV20-1|14
TGCAGTGCTAGAGCTACGGAGGGCCAAGAGACCCAGTACTTC
CSARATEGQETQYF
>NA|NA|TRBJ2-7|TRBV5-4|15
TGTGCCAGCAGCTTGGCCGAACAGGGTGGACGGAAGCAGTACTTC
CASSLAEQGGRKQYF
>NA|few|TRBJ1-1|TRBV27|15
TGTGCCAGCGCCCTAATAGAATCCTGGAACACTGAAGCTTTCTTT
CASALIESWNTEAFF
>TRBD1|few|TRBJ1-1|TRBV5-6|14
TGTGCCAGCAGCTCCAGGGGGCTGTTAGCTGAAGCTTTCTTT
CASSSRGLLAEAFF